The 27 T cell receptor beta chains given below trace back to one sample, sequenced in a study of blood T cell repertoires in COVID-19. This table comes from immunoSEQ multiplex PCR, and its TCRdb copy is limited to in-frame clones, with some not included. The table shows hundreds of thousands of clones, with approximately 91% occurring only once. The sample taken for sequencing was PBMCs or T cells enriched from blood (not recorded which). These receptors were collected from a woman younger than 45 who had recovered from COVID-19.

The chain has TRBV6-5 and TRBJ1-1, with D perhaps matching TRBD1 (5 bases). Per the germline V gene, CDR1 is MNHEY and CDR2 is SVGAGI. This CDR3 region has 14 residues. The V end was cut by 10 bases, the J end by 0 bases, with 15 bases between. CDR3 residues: CATTRQLMNTEAFF. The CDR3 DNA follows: TGTGCCACCACCCGACAGTTGATGAACACTGAAGCTTTCTTT.

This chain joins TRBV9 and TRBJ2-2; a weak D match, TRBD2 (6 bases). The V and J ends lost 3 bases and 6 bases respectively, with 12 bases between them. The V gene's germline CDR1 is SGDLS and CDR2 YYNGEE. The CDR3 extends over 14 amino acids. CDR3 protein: CASSGTEGAGELFF. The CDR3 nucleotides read TGTGCCAGCAGCGGAACGGAGGGCGCCGGGGAGCTGTTTTTT. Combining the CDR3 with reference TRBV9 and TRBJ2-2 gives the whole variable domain DSGVTQTPKHLITATGQRVTLRCSPRSGDLSVYWYQQSLDQGLQFLIQYYNGEERAKGNILERFSAQQFPDLHSELNLSSLELGDSALYFCASSGTEGAGELFFGEGSRLTVL.

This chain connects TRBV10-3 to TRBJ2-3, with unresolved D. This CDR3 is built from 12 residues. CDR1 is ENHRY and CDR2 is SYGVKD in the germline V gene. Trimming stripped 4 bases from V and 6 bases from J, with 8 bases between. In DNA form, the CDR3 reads TGTGCCATCAGTGGAGGTGTCGATACGCAGTATTTT. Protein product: CAISGGVDTQYF.

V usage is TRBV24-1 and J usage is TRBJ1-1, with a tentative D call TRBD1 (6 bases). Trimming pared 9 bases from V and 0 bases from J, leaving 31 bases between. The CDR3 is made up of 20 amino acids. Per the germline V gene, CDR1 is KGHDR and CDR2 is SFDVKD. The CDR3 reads CATEWNRVSGPLPLNTEAFF. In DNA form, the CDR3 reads TGTGCCACCGAGTGGAACAGGGTTTCCGGTCCCCTCCCTCTGAACACTGAAGCTTTCTTT.

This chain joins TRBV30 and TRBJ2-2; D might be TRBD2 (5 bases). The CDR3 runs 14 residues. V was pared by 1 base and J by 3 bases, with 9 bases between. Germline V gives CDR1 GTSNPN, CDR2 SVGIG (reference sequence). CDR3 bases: TGTGCCTGGAGTGAGAGGGCCGACACCGGGGAGCTGTTTTTT. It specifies CAWSERADTGELFF. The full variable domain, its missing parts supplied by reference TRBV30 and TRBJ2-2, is SQTIHQWPATLVQPVGSPLSLECTVEGTSNPNLYWYRQAAGRGLQLLFYSVGIGQISSEVPQNLSASRPQDRQFILSSKKLLLSDSGFYLCAWSERADTGELFFGEGSRLTVL.

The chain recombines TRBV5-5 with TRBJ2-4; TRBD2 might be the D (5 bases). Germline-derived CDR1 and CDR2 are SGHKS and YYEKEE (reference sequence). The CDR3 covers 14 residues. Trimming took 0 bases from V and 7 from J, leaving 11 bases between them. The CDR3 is CASSLAPGGNIQYF. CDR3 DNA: TGTGCCAGCAGCTTGGCTCCCGGAGGCAACATTCAGTACTTC.

CDR3 amino acids: CASSLVPNNEQFF. CDR3 in DNA: TGTGCCAGCAGCTTAGTCCCCAACAATGAGCAGTTCTTC. The chain is built from TRBV11-2 and TRBJ2-1; D gene unclear. This CDR3 has 13 residues. CDR1 SGHAT and CDR2 FQNNGV come from the germline V gene. V lost 1 base and J lost 5, with 6 bases in between.

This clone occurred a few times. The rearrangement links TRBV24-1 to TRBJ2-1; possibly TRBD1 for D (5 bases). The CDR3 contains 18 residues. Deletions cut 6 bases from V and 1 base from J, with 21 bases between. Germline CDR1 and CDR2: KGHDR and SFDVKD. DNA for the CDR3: TGTGCCACCAGTTCCTACGGTGGGGCAGAAGGATCCTACAATGAGCAGTTCTTC. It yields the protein CATSSYGGAEGSYNEQFF.

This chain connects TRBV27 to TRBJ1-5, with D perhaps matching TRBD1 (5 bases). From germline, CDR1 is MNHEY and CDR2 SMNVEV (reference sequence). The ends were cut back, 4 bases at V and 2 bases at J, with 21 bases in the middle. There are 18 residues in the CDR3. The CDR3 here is CASSSTPARVHGNQPQHF. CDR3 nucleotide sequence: TGTGCCAGCAGTTCCACCCCCGCCAGGGTTCATGGCAATCAGCCCCAGCATTTT.

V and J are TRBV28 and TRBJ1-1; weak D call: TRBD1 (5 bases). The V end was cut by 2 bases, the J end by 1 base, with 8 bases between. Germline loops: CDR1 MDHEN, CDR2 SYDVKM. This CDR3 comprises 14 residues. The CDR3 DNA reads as TGTGCCAGCAGTTTAGGACACCCGAACACTGAAGCTTTCTTT. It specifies CASSLGHPNTEAFF.

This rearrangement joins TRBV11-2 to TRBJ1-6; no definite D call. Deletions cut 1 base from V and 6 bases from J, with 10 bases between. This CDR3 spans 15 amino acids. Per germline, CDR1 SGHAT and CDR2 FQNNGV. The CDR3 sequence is CASSLGTVPNSPLHF. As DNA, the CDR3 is TGTGCCAGCAGCTTAGGTACAGTCCCTAATTCACCCCTCCACTTT.

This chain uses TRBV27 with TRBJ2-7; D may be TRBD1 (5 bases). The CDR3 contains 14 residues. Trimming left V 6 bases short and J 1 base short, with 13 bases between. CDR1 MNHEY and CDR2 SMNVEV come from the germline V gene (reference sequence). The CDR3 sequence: CASRLVTASYEQYF. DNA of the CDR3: TGTGCCAGCAGACTCGTGACAGCGTCCTACGAGCAGTACTTC.

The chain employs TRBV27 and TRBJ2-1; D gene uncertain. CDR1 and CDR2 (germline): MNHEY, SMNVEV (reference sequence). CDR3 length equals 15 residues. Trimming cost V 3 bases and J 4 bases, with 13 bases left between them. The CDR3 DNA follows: TGTGCCAGCAGTTTCGGCGGATCTAGATACAATGAGCAGTTCTTC. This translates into CASSFGGSRYNEQFF.

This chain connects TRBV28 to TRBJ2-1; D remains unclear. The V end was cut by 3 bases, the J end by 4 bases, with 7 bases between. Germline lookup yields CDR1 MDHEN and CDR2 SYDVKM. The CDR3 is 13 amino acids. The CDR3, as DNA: TGTGCCAGCAGTTTGTTTCAGTACAATGAGCAGTTCTTC. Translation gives CASSLFQYNEQFF.

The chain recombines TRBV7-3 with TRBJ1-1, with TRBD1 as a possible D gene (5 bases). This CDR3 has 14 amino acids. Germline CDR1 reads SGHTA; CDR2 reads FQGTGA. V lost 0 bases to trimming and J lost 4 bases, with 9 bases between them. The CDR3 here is CASSLTGRGTEAFF. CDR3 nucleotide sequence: TGTGCCAGCAGCTTAACGGGGCGGGGCACTGAAGCTTTCTTT.

The CDR3 DNA sequence: TGTGCCAGCAGTGAAGGTGGAGGGCGGGACTATGGCTACACCTTC. Translation gives CASSEGGGRDYGYTF. The chain couples TRBV6-1 to TRBJ1-2, with D hard to call. The V end lost 1 base, the J end lost 3 bases, and 12 bases lay between the germline ends. Per the germline V gene, CDR1 is MNHNS and CDR2 is SASEGT. This CDR3 has 15 amino acids.

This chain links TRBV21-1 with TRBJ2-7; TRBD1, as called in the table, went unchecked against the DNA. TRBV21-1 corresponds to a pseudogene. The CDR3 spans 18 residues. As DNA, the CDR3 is TGTGCCAGCAGCTGTCTCGGCGGTAGCGGAGGGGGCCTTTTCGAGCAGTACTTC. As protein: CASSCLGGSGGGLFEQYF.

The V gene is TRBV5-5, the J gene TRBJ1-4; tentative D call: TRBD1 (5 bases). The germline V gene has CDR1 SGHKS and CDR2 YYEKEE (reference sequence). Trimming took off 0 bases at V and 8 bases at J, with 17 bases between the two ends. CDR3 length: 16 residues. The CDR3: CASSLDPSGFREKLFF. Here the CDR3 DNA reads TGTGCCAGCAGCTTGGATCCCTCAGGGTTCAGAGAAAAACTGTTTTTT.

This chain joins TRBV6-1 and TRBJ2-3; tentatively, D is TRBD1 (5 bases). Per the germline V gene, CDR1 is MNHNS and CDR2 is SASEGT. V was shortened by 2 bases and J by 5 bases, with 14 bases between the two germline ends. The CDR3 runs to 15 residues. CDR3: CASSELRGNGDTQYF. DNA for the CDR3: TGTGCCAGCAGTGAACTTAGGGGCAATGGAGATACGCAGTATTTT.

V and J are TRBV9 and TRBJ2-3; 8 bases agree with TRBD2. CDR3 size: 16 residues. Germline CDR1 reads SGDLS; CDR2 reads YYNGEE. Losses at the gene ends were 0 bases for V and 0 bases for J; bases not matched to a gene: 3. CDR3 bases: TGTGCCAGCAGCGTAGAGGCGGGGGGAAGCACAGATACGCAGTATTTT. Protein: CASSVEAGGSTDTQYF.

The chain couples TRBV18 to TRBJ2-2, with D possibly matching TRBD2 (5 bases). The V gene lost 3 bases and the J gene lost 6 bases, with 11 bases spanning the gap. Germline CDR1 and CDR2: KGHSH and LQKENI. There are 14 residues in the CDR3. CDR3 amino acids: CASSPQVGAGELFF. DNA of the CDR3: TGTGCCAGCTCACCTCAAGTCGGGGCCGGGGAGCTGTTTTTT.

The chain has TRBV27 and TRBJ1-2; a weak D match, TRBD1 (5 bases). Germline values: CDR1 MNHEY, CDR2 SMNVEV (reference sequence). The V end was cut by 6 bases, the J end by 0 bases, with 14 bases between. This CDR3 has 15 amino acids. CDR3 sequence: CASRATGLPNYGYTF. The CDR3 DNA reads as TGTGCCAGCAGGGCAACAGGATTACCTAACTATGGCTACACCTTC.

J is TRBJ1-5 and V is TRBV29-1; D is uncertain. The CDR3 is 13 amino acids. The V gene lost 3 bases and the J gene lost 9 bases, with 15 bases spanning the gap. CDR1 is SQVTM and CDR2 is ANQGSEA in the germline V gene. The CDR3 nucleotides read TGCAGCGTTGAGTACAGCTCAGAAGGGCCCCAGCATTTT. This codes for CSVEYSSEGPQHF.

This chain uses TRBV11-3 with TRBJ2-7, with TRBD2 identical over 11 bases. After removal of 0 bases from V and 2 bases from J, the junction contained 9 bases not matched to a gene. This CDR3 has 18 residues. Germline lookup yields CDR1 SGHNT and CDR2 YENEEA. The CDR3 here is CASSLDLPLAGGTYEQYF. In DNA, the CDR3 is TGTGCCAGCAGCTTAGATCTTCCCCTAGCGGGGGGAACCTACGAGCAGTACTTC.

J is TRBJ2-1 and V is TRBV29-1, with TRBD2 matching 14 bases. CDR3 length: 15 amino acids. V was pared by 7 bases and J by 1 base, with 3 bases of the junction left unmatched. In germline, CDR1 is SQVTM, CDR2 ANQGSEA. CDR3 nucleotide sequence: TGCAGCGCGGGGACTAGCGGGAGTTCCTACAATGAGCAGTTCTTC. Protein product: CSAGTSGSSYNEQFF.

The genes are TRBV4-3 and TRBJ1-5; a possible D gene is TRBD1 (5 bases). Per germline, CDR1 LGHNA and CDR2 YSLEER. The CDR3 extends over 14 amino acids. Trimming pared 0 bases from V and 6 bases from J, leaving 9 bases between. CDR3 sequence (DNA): TGCGCCAGCAGCCAAGATTTGGGGCCTCAGCCCCAGCATTTT. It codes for CASSQDLGPQPQHF.

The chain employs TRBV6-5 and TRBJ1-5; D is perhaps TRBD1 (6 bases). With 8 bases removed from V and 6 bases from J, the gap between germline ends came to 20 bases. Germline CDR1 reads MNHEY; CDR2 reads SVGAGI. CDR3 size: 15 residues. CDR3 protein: CASGGATGGGQPQHF. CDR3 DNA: TGTGCCAGCGGGGGGGCCACAGGAGGGGGTCAGCCCCAGCATTTT.